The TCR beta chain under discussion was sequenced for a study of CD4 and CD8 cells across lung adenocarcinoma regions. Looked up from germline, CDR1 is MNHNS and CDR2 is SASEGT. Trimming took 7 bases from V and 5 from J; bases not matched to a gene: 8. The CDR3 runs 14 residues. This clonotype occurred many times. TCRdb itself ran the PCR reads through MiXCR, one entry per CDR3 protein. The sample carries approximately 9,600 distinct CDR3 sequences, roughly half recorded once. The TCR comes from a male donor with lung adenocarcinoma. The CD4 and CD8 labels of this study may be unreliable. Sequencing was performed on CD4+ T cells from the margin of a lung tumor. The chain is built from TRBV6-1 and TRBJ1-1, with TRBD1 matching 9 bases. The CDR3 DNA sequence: TGTGCCAGCACCGGGACAGGGTACGAGACTGAAGCTTTCTTT. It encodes CASTGTGYETEAFF.